The clone carrying this TCR beta chain was observed a few times. Its target is not known. The sample comes from a study of beta chain features in type 1 diabetes. The authors reverse transcribed all of the isolated RNA, so sequencing captured expressed TCRB transcripts. The data were produced by immunoSEQ multiplex PCR, yet TCRdb's version contains in-frame clones alone and is incomplete. The sample lists approximately 240,000 clones; about a sixth were seen once. Trimming took off 7 bases at V and 0 bases at J, with 10 bases between the two ends. Germline values: CDR1 SQVTM, CDR2 ANQGSEA. The CDR3 spans 12 residues. Study-wide findings and caveats: Type 1 diabetes patients had fewer VDJ junction insertions and more deletions. Among patients with Type 1 diabetes, TCRB CDR3s were moderately but significantly shorter in every one of the four CD4+ subsets.

Sort purity for all populations was recorded as exceeding 98%. The source is a man aged 30-40 years with type 1 diabetes. The sequencing sample was made of naive CD4+ T cells from blood. The rearrangement uses TRBV29-1 and TRBJ2-7; D perhaps matches TRBD2 (6 bases). The CDR3 DNA reads as TGCAGCGGGACGGGGGACTCCTACGAGCAGTACTTC. Its translation: CSGTGDSYEQYF.